This T cell receptor beta chain was recorded in a study of blood T cell repertoires in COVID-19. Whole-study context: Italy, Spain and the United States were the sources of the convalescent and acute COVID-19 samples. PBMCs, B-cell-depleted T cells, or T cells were the source of the cDNA or gDNA that made up the material.

This clone came up a few times. In germline, CDR1 is KGHSH, CDR2 LQKENI. This CDR3 is 13 amino acids long. V was pared by 6 bases and J by 5 bases, with 4 bases of the junction left unmatched. Original data processing: Reference gene primers were amplified, and this amplification served to estimate nucleated cell counts. TCRdb's copy holds only in-frame clones and misses some; the assay was immunoSEQ multiplex PCR. From that table come the V and J calls and clone size; the DNA was used to work out D and trimming. The table lists tens of thousands of clones, approximately 85% of them singletons. This TCR came from a human donor in a cohort sampled during active COVID-19. This rearrangement joins TRBV18 to TRBJ1-5; TRBD1 matches 7 bases. Sequenced material: peripheral blood. For the CDR3, the DNA is TGTGCCAGCTCTGACAGGGTAGATCAGCCCCAGCATTTT. Translated, it gives CASSDRVDQPQHF.